Below, 25 T cell receptor beta chains from the same sample are listed, as sequenced in a study of read filtering for tumor transcriptome and immune sequencing. Molecular barcoded adaptors covering alpha/delta and beta/gamma chains were used on around 370 ng RNA. In TCRdb, the reads were re-called with MiXCR into one record per CDR3 protein. Among 50,000 or so distinct CDR3 sequences listed, around a fifth were seen once. The source material was a population of CD138-negative cells sorted from bone marrow. Receptors were obtained from a donor over 35 with multiple myeloma.

About this clonotype itself: A much larger clone is a single base away; this may be a read error. This chain connects TRBV5-1 to TRBJ2-7; TRBD2 matches 10 bases. This CDR3 comprises 14 residues. The ends lost 4 bases at V and 6 bases at J; junction bases unmatched: 7. From germline, CDR1 is SGHRS and CDR2 YFSETQ. The CDR3, as DNA: TGCGCCAGCAGCCACGGGGCTAGCGGGGGCGAGCAGTACTTC. Its translation is CASSHGASGGEQYF. The full variable domain, in which reference TRBV5-1 and TRBJ2-7 provide the parts outside the CDR3, is KAGVTQTPRYLIKTRGQQVTLSCSPISGHRSVSWYQQTPGQGLQFLFEYFSETQRNKGNFPGRFSGRQFSNSRSEMNVSTLELGDSALYLCASSHGASGGEQYFGPGTRLTVT.

This sequence joins TRBV14 and TRBJ1-2; 9 bases agree with TRBD1. V shed 0 bases, J shed 9 bases, and the junction held 8 bases outside the gene matches. The germline gives CDR1 SGHDN, CDR2 FVKESK. The CDR3 is made up of 15 amino acids. The CDR3 DNA follows: TGTGCCAGCAGCCAAGATGCCGGGACAGGGAGTAGCTACACCTTC. It yields the protein CASSQDAGTGSSYTF. Full variable domain (rest looked up from reference TRBV14 and TRBJ1-2): EAGVTQFPSHSVIEKGQTVTLRCDPISGHDNLYWYRRVMGKEIKFLLHFVKESKQDESGMPNNRFLAERTGGTYSTLKVQPAELEDSGVYFCASSQDAGTGSSYTFGSGTRLTVV.

This clonotype has at least ten counts. The J gene is TRBJ1-5, the V gene TRBV19, with 7 bases lining up with TRBD1. J lost 3 bases, V lost 10 bases, and 12 bases had no gene match. The CDR3 has 15 residues. The germline V gene encodes CDR1 LNHDA and CDR2 SQIVND (reference sequence). The CDR3 nucleotides read TGTGCCACCCTAAAGACAGGGTTGGACAATCAGCCCCAGCATTTT. It translates to CATLKTGLDNQPQHF.

This clonotype was counted many times. V and J are TRBV20-1 and TRBJ2-5, with unresolved D. V was trimmed by 4 bases and J by 3 bases, leaving 15 bases between them. The length of the CDR3 is 14 residues. Germline CDR1 is DFQATT and CDR2 is SNEGSKA (reference sequence). In DNA, the CDR3 is TGCAGTGCTACCCCCCCCGTAGGAGAAGAGACCCAGTACTTC. Its translation is CSATPPVGEETQYF.

Comments on this clonotype: This clone may be a read error of a much larger clone one base away. This CDR3 is missing its conserved last phenylalanine or tryptophan, likely due to a read error. The V and J genes are TRBV12-5 and TRBJ2-2, with a possible D match to TRBD1 (6 bases). The V end lost 3 bases, the J end lost 0 bases, and 8 bases lay between the germline ends. The CDR3 runs 15 residues. Looked up from germline, CDR1 is LGHNT and CDR2 is FRNRAP. The CDR3 here is CASGLGQTNTGELFL. The CDR3 DNA is TGTGCTAGTGGTTTAGGACAGACGAACACCGGGGAGCTGTTTCTT.

The sample holds many counts of this clonotype. The chain combines TRBV6-2 or TRBV6-3 with TRBJ1-5; maybe TRBD1 (5 bases). The CDR3 consists of 15 residues. V was cut by 7 bases and J by 9 bases, with 22 bases left in between. The germline gives CDR1 MNHEY, CDR2 SVGEGT. The CDR3 DNA follows: TGTGCCAGCACCTCCGGGACGGGAGGACGGGGGCCCCAGCATTTT. Encoded protein: CASTSGTGGRGPQHF.

This clonotype was counted only a few times. The chain employs TRBV29-1 and TRBJ2-7; no clear D. The V end was cut by 6 bases, the J end by 6 bases, with 15 bases between. The CDR3 totals 12 residues. The germline V gene encodes CDR1 SQVTM and CDR2 ANQGSEA. The CDR3, as DNA: TGCAGCGTAAGTCTCGTACCAAGCGAGCAGTACTTC. Protein sequence: CSVSLVPSEQYF.

This clonotype was seen repeatedly, ten times or more. For the CDR3, the DNA is TGTGCCAGTAAGTCCCCGGGCTATCACGGCTACACCTTC. Amino acids: CASKSPGYHGYTF. The chain employs TRBV19 and TRBJ1-2; D gene uncertain. Trimming left V 7 bases short and J 8 bases short, with 17 bases between. This CDR3 is built from 13 residues. Germline lookup yields CDR1 LNHDA and CDR2 SQIVND (reference sequence).

This clonotype showed up many times. The chain links TRBV11-2 to TRBJ2-2, with D perhaps TRBD1 or TRBD2 (5 bases each). The CDR3 totals 18 residues. CDR1 and CDR2 from the germline V gene are SGHAT and FQNNGV. V dropped 5 bases and J dropped 7 bases, with 26 bases sitting between them. The DNA of the CDR3 is TGTGCCAGCAGCCCCAGGGTCCCGGGTCTAGTGGGAGACGGGGAGCTGTTTTTT. Translation gives CASSPRVPGLVGDGELFF.

This clonotype was observed many times. The rearrangement uses TRBV24-1 and TRBJ2-5; D uncertain. V was cut by 6 bases and J by 1 base, with 8 bases left in between. Germline CDR1 is KGHDR and CDR2 is SFDVKD. This CDR3 contains 13 residues. CDR3 residues: CATSRHSQETQYF. CDR3 DNA: TGTGCCACCAGTCGACATTCCCAAGAGACCCAGTACTTC.

To note about this clonotype: Given a much more abundant clone one base away, this may be a read error. V and J are TRBV29-1 and TRBJ1-2, with D unclear. Looked up from germline, CDR1 is SQVTM and CDR2 is ANQGSEA. The CDR3 is made up of 12 amino acids. The chain's CDR3 is CSAGGRLDGYAF. The CDR3 DNA is TGCAGCGCGGGAGGCAGGCTAGATGGCTACGCCTTC.

The V and J genes are TRBV29-1 and TRBJ1-1, with unresolved D. Germline CDR1 is SQVTM and CDR2 is ANQGSEA. This CDR3 comprises 12 residues. V dropped 7 bases and J dropped 3 bases, with 12 bases sitting between them. CDR3 nucleotide sequence: TGCAGCGCGGGAGAGCGGTACACTGAAGCTTTCTTT. Its protein product is CSAGERYTEAFF.

This clonotype was seen ten or more times. J is TRBJ2-3 and V is TRBV20-1; the D is unclear. V lost 1 base to trimming and J lost 2 bases, with 10 bases between them. The V gene's germline CDR1 is DFQATT and CDR2 SNEGSKA (reference sequence). This CDR3 spans 14 amino acids. The CDR3 loop is CSARGQPATDTQYF. The CDR3 DNA follows: TGCAGTGCTAGAGGTCAACCGGCCACAGATACGCAGTATTTT.

This clonotype showed up many times. Here the CDR3 reads CATSSSGTGDRDTQYF. The CDR3, as DNA: TGTGCCACCAGTTCCTCCGGGACAGGGGATAGGGATACGCAGTATTTT. This chain connects TRBV24-1 to TRBJ2-3; 10 bases match TRBD1. Germline V lookup: CDR1 KGHDR, CDR2 SFDVKD. Losses at the gene ends were 6 bases for V and 6 bases for J; bases not matched to a gene: 11. The CDR3 contains 16 residues.

Only a few counts were recorded for this clonotype. The chain carries TRBV7-9 and TRBJ1-3; D call uncertain. The CDR3 is made up of 15 amino acids. V was trimmed by 2 bases and J by 4 bases, leaving 12 bases between them. Looked up from germline, CDR1 is SEHNR and CDR2 is FQNEAQ (reference sequence). CDR3 coding DNA: TGTGCCAGCAGCTTAATGGGCAGTACGGGAAACACCATATATTTT. Protein sequence: CASSLMGSTGNTIYF.

This rearrangement joins TRBV7-2 to TRBJ1-5, with D perhaps matching TRBD1 (5 bases). Germline values: CDR1 SGHTA, CDR2 FQGNSA. The CDR3 extends over 15 amino acids. V lost 3 bases, J lost 4 bases, and 13 bases lay in between. The CDR3 loop reads CASSLQGSENQPQHF. As DNA, the CDR3 is TGTGCCAGCAGCTTGCAGGGAAGCGAAAATCAGCCCCAGCATTTT.

Many counts were recorded for this clonotype. The rearrangement links TRBV5-1 to TRBJ1-2; 9 bases are a match to TRBD1. The CDR3 extends over 16 amino acids. CDR1 SGHRS and CDR2 YFSETQ come from the germline V gene. V dropped 4 bases and J dropped 6; count of bases not matched to a gene: 13. DNA of the CDR3: TGCGCCAGCAGCCCAGGGAACAGGGGGCCTGGAGATGGCTACACCTTC. It encodes CASSPGNRGPGDGYTF.

Many counts were recorded for this clonotype. The chain carries TRBV6-2 or TRBV6-3 and TRBJ2-1; 8 bases agree with TRBD2. Per the germline V gene, CDR1 is MNHEY and CDR2 is SVGEGT. CDR3 length: 16 residues. Germline trimming cut 6 bases from V and 3 bases from J; bases unmatched to any gene: 10. The CDR3 is CASRDLAGPVYNEQFF. In nucleotides, the CDR3 is TGTGCCAGCAGGGACCTAGCGGGCCCAGTCTACAATGAGCAGTTCTTC.

The chain joins TRBV7-9 to TRBJ2-5, with 7 bases matching TRBD1. The germline V gene has CDR1 SEHNR and CDR2 FQNEAQ (reference sequence). The CDR3 length is 15 residues. With 5 bases clipped from V and 3 bases from J, the junction kept 9 bases outside the gene matches. In nucleotides, the CDR3 is TGTGCCAGCAGCCCAGGGACAGCCGAGGAAGAGACCCAGTACTTC. Protein sequence: CASSPGTAEEETQYF.

In nucleotides, the CDR3 is TGTGCCAGCAGCATAGGTGGAGGCTCTGGAAACACCATATATTTT. It specifies CASSIGGGSGNTIYF. The chain links TRBV3-1 to TRBJ1-3, with no clear D. The CDR3 runs 15 residues. The V gene's germline CDR1 is LGHDT and CDR2 YNNKEL (reference sequence). Trimming pared 5 bases from V and 0 bases from J, leaving 11 bases between.

This clonotype was detected a few times. CDR3 DNA: TGTGCCAGCAGTTCACCAGGGACCGAGCAGTACTTC. Its protein is CASSSPGTEQYF. The chain combines TRBV6-5 with TRBJ2-7; D possibly uses TRBD1 or TRBD2 (5 bases each). Germline assignment: CDR1 MNHEY and CDR2 SVGAGI. CDR3 length: 12 residues. Trimming took 4 bases from V and 6 from J, leaving 10 bases between them.

This clonotype was counted many times. The V gene is TRBV7-2, the J gene TRBJ2-5, with 7 bases that match TRBD2. The length of the CDR3 is 13 residues. After removal of 8 bases from V and 5 bases from J, the junction contained 8 bases not matched to a gene. Germline V lookup: CDR1 SGHTA, CDR2 FQGNSA. The CDR3 bases are TGTGCCAGCCGCAGGACTAGATACGAGACCCAGTACTTC. Residues: CASRRTRYETQYF.

As concerns this clonotype: Being one base from a much bigger clone, this may be a read error. This sequence joins TRBV15 and TRBJ1-5; no clear D gene. This CDR3 has 12 residues. The V end lost 5 bases, the J end lost 4 bases, and 6 bases lay between the germline ends. CDR1 LNHNV and CDR2 YYDKDF come from the germline V gene (reference sequence). For the CDR3, the DNA is TGTGCCACCAGCGAAGGAAATCAGCCCCAGCATTTT. Translation gives CATSEGNQPQHF.

In the case of this clonotype: It may be a read error: a sequence one base away is much more abundant. V gene TRBV7-2 combines with J gene TRBJ1-1; tentatively, D is TRBD1 (5 bases). This CDR3 contains 14 residues. Germline values: CDR1 SGHTA, CDR2 FQGNSA. The chain's CDR3 is CASSLGTPNTEASF. CDR3 nucleotides: TGTGCCAGCAGCTTAGGGACACCGAACACTGAAGCTTCCTTT.

On this clonotype itself: The junction and the germline gene differ at one end; a read error may be behind it. This chain joins TRBV24-1 and TRBJ1-3, with a tentative D call TRBD1 (5 bases). The CDR3 length is 18 residues. The germline CDR1 and CDR2 sequences are KGHDR and SFDVKD. Written as DNA, the CDR3 is TGTGCCACCAGTGACGCGGGGCAGGGTTCGGTCTCTGGAAACACCACATATTTT. It yields the protein CATSDAGQGSVSGNTTYF.